The 14 T cell receptor beta chains reported below all come from one sample, sequenced in a study of identical twins. One entry per CDR3 protein, called by TCRdb with MiXCR from the 5' RACE reads. The profile shows 450,000 to 600,000 distinct CDR3 sequences, around 22% of them singletons. The same data also contributed to another study, on yellow fever vaccine responses in identical twins.

Sequences were obtained from CD4+ T cells sorted from blood. The receptors were gathered from a woman aged 18-29 years in good health.

The chain links TRBV5-1 to TRBJ1-1; 8 nucleotides agree with TRBD1. Unmatched junction bases numbered 7, after V lost 8 bases and J lost 4 bases. The CDR3 spans 13 residues. CDR1 and CDR2 from the germline V gene are SGHRS and YFSETQ. The CDR3 here is CASAPQGVTEAFF. CDR3 nucleotides: TGCGCCAGTGCCCCACAGGGGGTCACTGAAGCTTTCTTT.

The genes are TRBV25-1 and TRBJ2-7; 9 nucleotides line up with TRBD2. Germline lookup yields CDR1 MGHDK and CDR2 SYGVNS. The CDR3 spans 15 residues. Trimming took 3 bases from V and 4 from J; bases not matched to a gene: 7. CDR3 nucleotide sequence: TGTGCCAGCAGTGAGTTGCTAGCGGGAAGATACGAGCAGTACTTC. It is translated as CASSELLAGRYEQYF.

Here the CDR3 reads CASSPPTNEQYF. The DNA of the CDR3 is TGCGCCAGCAGCCCCCCGACCAACGAGCAGTACTTC. The chain recombines TRBV5-1 with TRBJ2-7, with D hard to call. Germline V gives CDR1 SGHRS, CDR2 YFSETQ. This CDR3 region has 12 residues. The V end was cut by 4 bases, the J end by 5 bases, with 10 bases between.

This clonotype was seen a handful of times. The rearrangement joins TRBV11-2 to TRBJ2-1, with 7 nucleotides matching TRBD1. Germline loops: CDR1 SGHAT, CDR2 FQNNGV. The CDR3 length is 15 residues. With 3 bases clipped from V and 8 bases from J, the junction kept 10 bases outside the gene matches. CDR3 in DNA: TGTGCCAGCAGCTTGCAACCCGACAGGGCGTATGAGCAGTTCTTC. Translated: CASSLQPDRAYEQFF.

This chain uses TRBV20-1 with TRBJ2-1; possibly TRBD2 for D (5 bases). Looked up from germline, CDR1 is DFQATT and CDR2 is SNEGSKA (reference sequence). The CDR3 runs 14 residues. Trimming took 6 bases from V and 0 from J, leaving 12 bases between them. CDR3 region: CSANKRSSYNEQFF. The CDR3 nucleotides read TGCAGTGCCAATAAGCGGAGCTCCTACAATGAGCAGTTCTTC.

In nucleotides, the CDR3 is TGTGCCAGCAGAGCCGGGACGGGCCTCTACGAGCAGTACTTC. Its protein product is CASRAGTGLYEQYF. The chain combines TRBV12-3 or TRBV12-4 with TRBJ2-7; either TRBD1 or TRBD2 may supply D (5 bases each). The CDR3 has 14 amino acids. V shed 6 bases and J shed 3 bases, with 15 bases lying between them.

This clonotype was counted between two and nine times. The chain combines TRBV9 with TRBJ2-4; 7 nucleotides line up with TRBD2. The CDR3 loop spans 18 amino acids. Germline assignment: CDR1 SGDLS and CDR2 YYNGEE. The trim removed 4 bases at V and 0 bases at J, leaving 13 bases unmatched. Here the CDR3 reads CASSPWASGALAKNIQYF. CDR3 coding DNA: TGTGCCAGCAGCCCTTGGGCTAGCGGAGCCCTAGCCAAAAACATTCAGTACTTC.

This rearrangement joins TRBV19 to TRBJ1-6; D is unclear. Trimming stripped 3 bases from V and 8 bases from J, with 14 bases between. Germline V gene data show CDR1 as LNHDA and CDR2 as SQIVND (reference sequence). The CDR3 contains 15 residues. The CDR3 bases are TGTGCCAGTAGTATCGGACCCTCTCTCCATTCACCCCTCCACTTT. Translated: CASSIGPSLHSPLHF.

In its sample, this clonotype was seen many times. The rearrangement joins TRBV7-2 to TRBJ2-1, with D hard to call. Germline assignment: CDR1 SGHTA and CDR2 FQGNSA. This CDR3 is 12 amino acids long. V was clipped by 1 base and J by 7 bases, with 5 bases between them. CDR3: CASSLDLNEQFF. The DNA of the CDR3 is TGTGCCAGCAGCTTAGACTTAAATGAGCAGTTCTTC.

This clonotype was picked up a small number of times. The J gene is TRBJ2-2, the V gene TRBV28; no definite D call. The CDR3 is 12 residues long. Germline values: CDR1 MDHEN, CDR2 SYDVKM. Between the trimmed V and J ends, which lost 5 bases and 7 bases, there was a span of 8 bases. The CDR3 region has the DNA TGTGCCAGCAGTCAGGCTCACGGGGAGCTGTTTTTT. Encoded protein: CASSQAHGELFF.

This clonotype has a handful of counts. The V and J genes are TRBV3-1 and TRBJ2-1; D is unresolved. Trimming removed 0 bases from V and 13 bases from J, with 4 bases in between. CDR1 LGHDT and CDR2 YNNKEL come from the germline V gene (reference sequence). This CDR3 is built from 10 residues. The CDR3 DNA follows: TGTGCCAGCAGCCAAGAGTCTCAGTTCTTC. The encoded protein is CASSQESQFF.

In this sample, this clonotype turned up a few times. The chain uses TRBV6-1 and TRBJ2-1, with TRBD1 matching over 7 bases. Germline-derived CDR1 and CDR2 are MNHNS and SASEGT. The V and J ends lost 6 bases and 0 bases, in that order; junction bases with no gene match: 8. This CDR3 region has 16 residues. The CDR3 loop is CASSTPGTASYNEQFF. As DNA, the CDR3 is TGTGCCAGCAGCACCCCCGGGACAGCCTCCTACAATGAGCAGTTCTTC.

The rearrangement uses TRBV5-1 and TRBJ2-5; TRBD1 matches 7 bases. This CDR3 contains 16 residues. The junction had 10 bases not matched to a gene; V was cut back by 0 bases and J by 5 bases. Germline CDR1 reads SGHRS; CDR2 reads YFSETQ. CDR3 amino acids: CASSLAGTVVWETQYF. In DNA form, the CDR3 reads TGCGCCAGCAGCTTGGCCGGGACAGTGGTGTGGGAGACCCAGTACTTC.

This clonotype was counted a few times. The chain carries TRBV7-3 and TRBJ2-1; D possibly corresponds to TRBD1 (5 bases). The CDR3 has 14 amino acids. The germline V gene has CDR1 SGHTA and CDR2 FQGTGA. Trimming shortened V by 5 bases and J by 4 bases, and 12 bases separated the two germline ends. CDR3 in DNA: TGTGCCAGCAGCCCGACAGAGTATTACAATGAGCAGTTCTTC. It translates to CASSPTEYYNEQFF. Complete variable domain (other parts from reference TRBV7-3 and TRBJ2-1): GAGVSQTPSNKVTEKGKYVELRCDPISGHTALYWYRQSLGQGPEFLIYFQGTGAADDSGLPNDRFFAVRPEGSVSTLKIQRTERGDSAVYLCASSPTEYYNEQFFGPGTRLTVL.